This T cell receptor beta chain was recorded in a study of T cells in Graves' hyperthyroidism and ophthalmopathy. V shed 1 base and J shed 3 bases, with 5 bases lying between them. Germline values: CDR1 GTSNPN, CDR2 SVGIG (reference sequence). The length of the CDR3 is 12 residues. Amplification of TCR beta CDR3 regions was performed using RNA transcripts as template. First-round RT-PCR of the TCR CDR3 relied on the HTBI primer set. Each CDR3 protein is one row after TCRdb ran MiXCR on the multiplex PCR reads. The data hold about 500,000 distinct CDR3 sequences, with approximately 14% observed a single time. This clonotype was detected a few times.

Sequenced: blood. V usage is TRBV30 and J usage is TRBJ2-3; D might be TRBD1 or TRBD2, each matching 5 bases. The clonotype comes from a woman under 30 with Graves' hyperthyroidism. CDR3: CAWSGGTDTQYF. The CDR3 DNA reads TGTGCCTGGAGTGGGGGGACAGATACGCAGTATTTT.